These 13 T cell receptor beta chains were all obtained from the same sample, sequenced in a study of T cells in narcolepsy. Method: immunoSEQ multiplex PCR; TCRdb's copy keeps in-frame clones and lacks some. The table lists roughly 10,000 clones, over 65% of them singletons. The sequenced sample was CD45RA- memory CD8+ T cells from PBMCs. The origin of the receptors is a human donor with narcolepsy.

V gene TRBV27 combines with J gene TRBJ2-5, with D maybe TRBD2 (6 bases). The CDR3 length is 14 residues. Trimming shortened V by 5 bases and J by 6 bases, and 16 bases separated the two germline ends. CDR1 and CDR2 (germline): MNHEY, SMNVEV (reference sequence). This chain's CDR3 is CASSPGTGVQTQYF. CDR3 in DNA: TGTGCCAGCAGTCCCGGCACGGGGGTCCAGACCCAGTACTTC.

This clone was seen once. The chain couples TRBV5-6 to TRBJ1-5; weak D call: TRBD1 (5 bases). This CDR3 contains 15 residues. The V and J ends lost 4 bases and 0 bases respectively, with 11 bases between them. Germline loops: CDR1 SGHDT, CDR2 YYEEEE. The CDR3 nucleotides read TGTGCCAGCAGCCTCGGGACGATTAGCAATCAGCCCCAGCATTTT. Residues: CASSLGTISNQPQHF.

The chain joins TRBV28 to TRBJ2-2, with D possibly TRBD2 on 6 matching bases. The V end lost 4 bases, the J end lost 2 bases, and 17 bases lay between the germline ends. The CDR3 is 17 amino acids. In germline, CDR1 is MDHEN, CDR2 SYDVKM. The DNA of the CDR3 is TGTGCCAGCAGTTCGTTTAATACTAGCCCCAACACCGGGGAGCTGTTTTTT. It translates to CASSSFNTSPNTGELFF.

CDR3 nucleotide sequence: TGCGCCAGCAGCCAAGATCTTGAGGGTTTTGGGTCCTACGAGCAGTACTTC. Translating gives CASSQDLEGFGSYEQYF. V and J are TRBV4-1 and TRBJ2-7; weak D call: TRBD2 (5 bases). Trimming took off 0 bases at V and 1 base at J, with 16 bases between the two ends. The CDR3 consists of 17 residues. Germline CDR1 reads MGHRA; CDR2 reads YSYEKL.

The chain has TRBV30 and TRBJ2-7; the D is unclear. V lost 2 bases and J lost 5, with 7 bases in between. The CDR3 sequence is 11 residues long. Germline CDR1 is GTSNPN and CDR2 is SVGIG (reference sequence). CDR3 sequence reads: CAWSTADEQYF. CDR3 coding DNA: TGTGCCTGGAGTACCGCCGACGAGCAGTACTTC.

The V call is TRBV7-6, the J call TRBJ2-7, with unresolved D. The V gene's germline CDR1 is SGHVS and CDR2 FNYEAQ. CDR3 length: 15 amino acids. The ends were cut back, 1 base at V and 0 bases at J, with 10 bases in the middle. Here the CDR3 DNA reads TGTGCCAGCAGCTTAGGGGATTCCAGCTCCTACGAGCAGTACTTC. It encodes CASSLGDSSSYEQYF. The complete variable domain, with remaining parts taken from reference TRBV7-6 and TRBJ2-7, reads GAGVSQSPRYKVTKRGQDVALRCDPISGHVSLYWYRQALGQGPEFLTYFNYEAQQDKSGLPNDRFSAERPEGSISTLTIQRTEQRDSAMYRCASSLGDSSSYEQYFGPGTRLTVT.

V and J are TRBV5-5 and TRBJ2-1, with TRBD2 matching over 7 bases. J gave up 3 bases and V 4 bases, and 4 bases lay outside the gene matches. The CDR3 is made up of 14 amino acids. Germline-derived CDR1 and CDR2 are SGHKS and YYEKEE (reference sequence). CDR3 DNA: TGTGCCAGCAGCCCTTGGACTAGCTACAATGAGCAGTTCTTC. It codes for CASSPWTSYNEQFF.

This clone was recorded only once. The genes are TRBV5-6 and TRBJ1-1; D is undetermined. The CDR3 totals 17 residues. The germline CDR1 and CDR2 sequences are SGHDT and YYEEEE. Trimming took 1 base from V and 2 from J, leaving 18 bases between them. DNA of the CDR3: TGTGCCAGCAGCTTGCAATTCCCCCGTTATCATAACACTGAAGCTTTCTTT. It codes for CASSLQFPRYHNTEAFF.

The rearrangement joins TRBV7-3 to TRBJ2-7; 7 bases are shared with TRBD1. This CDR3 has 13 amino acids. The junction had 7 bases not matched to a gene; V was cut back by 5 bases and J by 6 bases. Germline loops: CDR1 SGHTA, CDR2 FQGTGA. DNA for the CDR3: TGTGCCAGCAGCACCAGACAGGGCGGCGAGCAGTACTTC. Translating gives CASSTRQGGEQYF.

The table lists this clone with a few counts. This rearrangement joins TRBV4-1 to TRBJ1-1; 7 nucleotides line up with TRBD1. The V segment lost 4 bases and the J segment 2 bases; nucleotides outside the gene matches: 4. The length of the CDR3 is 14 residues. Germline assignment: CDR1 MGHRA and CDR2 YSYEKL. The CDR3 spells CASSRTGENTEAFF. As DNA, the CDR3 is TGCGCCAGCAGCCGGACAGGCGAAAACACTGAAGCTTTCTTT.

The V gene is TRBV28, the J gene TRBJ2-3, with 7 bases that match TRBD2. After removal of 3 bases from V and 4 bases from J, the junction contained 7 bases not matched to a gene. Germline assignment: CDR1 MDHEN and CDR2 SYDVKM. The CDR3 contains 15 residues. The DNA for the CDR3 is TGTGCCAGCAGTTTCCCCTCTGGGGGGGCAGATACGCAGTATTTT. It is translated as CASSFPSGGADTQYF.

The chain is built from TRBV4-2 and TRBJ2-1; tentatively, D is TRBD1 or TRBD2 (6 bases each). V lost 1 base and J 7 bases, leaving 17 bases between the germline ends. The CDR3 consists of 16 residues. CDR1 is LGHNA and CDR2 is YNFKEQ in the germline V gene. The CDR3 DNA is TGTGCCAGCAGCCAAGTCGGGGGCCCGGGGTGGAATGAGCAGTTCTTC. It translates to CASSQVGGPGWNEQFF.

This clone was counted between two and nine times. The CDR3 reads CASIAGTSGTDTQYF. The CDR3 DNA follows: TGCGCCAGCATCGCCGGGACTAGCGGGACAGATACGCAGTATTTT. The chain combines TRBV10-2 with TRBJ2-3; TRBD2 matches at 12 bases. This CDR3 has 15 amino acids. CDR1 is WSHSY, CDR2 SAAADI, per germline. J gave up 3 bases and V 7 bases, and 5 bases lay outside the gene matches.